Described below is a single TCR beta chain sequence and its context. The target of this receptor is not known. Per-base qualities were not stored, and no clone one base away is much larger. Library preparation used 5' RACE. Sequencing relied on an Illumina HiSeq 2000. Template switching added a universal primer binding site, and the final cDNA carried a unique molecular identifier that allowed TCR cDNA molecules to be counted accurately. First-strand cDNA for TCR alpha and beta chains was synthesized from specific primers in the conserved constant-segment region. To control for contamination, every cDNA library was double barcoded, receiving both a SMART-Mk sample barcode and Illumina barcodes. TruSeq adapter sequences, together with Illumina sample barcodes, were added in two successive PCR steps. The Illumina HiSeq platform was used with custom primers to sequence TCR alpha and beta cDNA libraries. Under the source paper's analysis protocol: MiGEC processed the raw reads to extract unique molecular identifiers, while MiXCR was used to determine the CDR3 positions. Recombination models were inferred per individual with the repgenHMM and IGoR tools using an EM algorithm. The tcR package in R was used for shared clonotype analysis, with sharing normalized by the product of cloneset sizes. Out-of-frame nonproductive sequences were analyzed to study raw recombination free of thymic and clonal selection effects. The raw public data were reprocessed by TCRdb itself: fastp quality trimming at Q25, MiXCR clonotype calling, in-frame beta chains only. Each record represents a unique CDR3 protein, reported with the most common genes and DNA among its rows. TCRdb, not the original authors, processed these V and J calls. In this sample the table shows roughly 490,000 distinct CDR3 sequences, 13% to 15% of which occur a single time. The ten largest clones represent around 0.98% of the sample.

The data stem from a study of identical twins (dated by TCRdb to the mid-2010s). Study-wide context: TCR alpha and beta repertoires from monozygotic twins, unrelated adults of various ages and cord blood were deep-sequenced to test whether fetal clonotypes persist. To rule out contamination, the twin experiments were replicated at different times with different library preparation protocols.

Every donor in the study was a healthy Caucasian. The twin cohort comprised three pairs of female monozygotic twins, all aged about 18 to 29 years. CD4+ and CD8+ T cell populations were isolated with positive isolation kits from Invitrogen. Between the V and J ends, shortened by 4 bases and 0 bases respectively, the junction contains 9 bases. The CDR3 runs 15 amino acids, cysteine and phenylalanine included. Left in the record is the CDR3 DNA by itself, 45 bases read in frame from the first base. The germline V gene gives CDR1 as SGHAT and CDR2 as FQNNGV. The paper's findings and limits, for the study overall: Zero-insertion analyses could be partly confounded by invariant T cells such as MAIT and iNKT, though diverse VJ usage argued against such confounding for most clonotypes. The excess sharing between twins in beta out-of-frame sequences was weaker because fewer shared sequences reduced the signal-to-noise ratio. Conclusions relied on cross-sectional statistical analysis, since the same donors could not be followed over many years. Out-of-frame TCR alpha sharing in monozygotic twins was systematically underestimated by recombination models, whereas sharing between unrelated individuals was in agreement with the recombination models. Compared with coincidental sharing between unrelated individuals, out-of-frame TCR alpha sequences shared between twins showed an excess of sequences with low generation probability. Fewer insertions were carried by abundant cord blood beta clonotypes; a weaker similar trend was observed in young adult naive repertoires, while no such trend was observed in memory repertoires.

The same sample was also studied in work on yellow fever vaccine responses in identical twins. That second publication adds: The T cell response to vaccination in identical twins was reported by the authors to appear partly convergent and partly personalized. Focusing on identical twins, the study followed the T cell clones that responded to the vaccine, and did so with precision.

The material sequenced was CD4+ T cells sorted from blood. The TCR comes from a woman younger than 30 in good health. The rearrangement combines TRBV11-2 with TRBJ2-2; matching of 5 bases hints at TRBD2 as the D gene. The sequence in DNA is TGTGCCAGCAGCTCCGGGAACCCGAACACCGGGGAGCTGTTTTTT. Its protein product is CASSSGNPNTGELFF.